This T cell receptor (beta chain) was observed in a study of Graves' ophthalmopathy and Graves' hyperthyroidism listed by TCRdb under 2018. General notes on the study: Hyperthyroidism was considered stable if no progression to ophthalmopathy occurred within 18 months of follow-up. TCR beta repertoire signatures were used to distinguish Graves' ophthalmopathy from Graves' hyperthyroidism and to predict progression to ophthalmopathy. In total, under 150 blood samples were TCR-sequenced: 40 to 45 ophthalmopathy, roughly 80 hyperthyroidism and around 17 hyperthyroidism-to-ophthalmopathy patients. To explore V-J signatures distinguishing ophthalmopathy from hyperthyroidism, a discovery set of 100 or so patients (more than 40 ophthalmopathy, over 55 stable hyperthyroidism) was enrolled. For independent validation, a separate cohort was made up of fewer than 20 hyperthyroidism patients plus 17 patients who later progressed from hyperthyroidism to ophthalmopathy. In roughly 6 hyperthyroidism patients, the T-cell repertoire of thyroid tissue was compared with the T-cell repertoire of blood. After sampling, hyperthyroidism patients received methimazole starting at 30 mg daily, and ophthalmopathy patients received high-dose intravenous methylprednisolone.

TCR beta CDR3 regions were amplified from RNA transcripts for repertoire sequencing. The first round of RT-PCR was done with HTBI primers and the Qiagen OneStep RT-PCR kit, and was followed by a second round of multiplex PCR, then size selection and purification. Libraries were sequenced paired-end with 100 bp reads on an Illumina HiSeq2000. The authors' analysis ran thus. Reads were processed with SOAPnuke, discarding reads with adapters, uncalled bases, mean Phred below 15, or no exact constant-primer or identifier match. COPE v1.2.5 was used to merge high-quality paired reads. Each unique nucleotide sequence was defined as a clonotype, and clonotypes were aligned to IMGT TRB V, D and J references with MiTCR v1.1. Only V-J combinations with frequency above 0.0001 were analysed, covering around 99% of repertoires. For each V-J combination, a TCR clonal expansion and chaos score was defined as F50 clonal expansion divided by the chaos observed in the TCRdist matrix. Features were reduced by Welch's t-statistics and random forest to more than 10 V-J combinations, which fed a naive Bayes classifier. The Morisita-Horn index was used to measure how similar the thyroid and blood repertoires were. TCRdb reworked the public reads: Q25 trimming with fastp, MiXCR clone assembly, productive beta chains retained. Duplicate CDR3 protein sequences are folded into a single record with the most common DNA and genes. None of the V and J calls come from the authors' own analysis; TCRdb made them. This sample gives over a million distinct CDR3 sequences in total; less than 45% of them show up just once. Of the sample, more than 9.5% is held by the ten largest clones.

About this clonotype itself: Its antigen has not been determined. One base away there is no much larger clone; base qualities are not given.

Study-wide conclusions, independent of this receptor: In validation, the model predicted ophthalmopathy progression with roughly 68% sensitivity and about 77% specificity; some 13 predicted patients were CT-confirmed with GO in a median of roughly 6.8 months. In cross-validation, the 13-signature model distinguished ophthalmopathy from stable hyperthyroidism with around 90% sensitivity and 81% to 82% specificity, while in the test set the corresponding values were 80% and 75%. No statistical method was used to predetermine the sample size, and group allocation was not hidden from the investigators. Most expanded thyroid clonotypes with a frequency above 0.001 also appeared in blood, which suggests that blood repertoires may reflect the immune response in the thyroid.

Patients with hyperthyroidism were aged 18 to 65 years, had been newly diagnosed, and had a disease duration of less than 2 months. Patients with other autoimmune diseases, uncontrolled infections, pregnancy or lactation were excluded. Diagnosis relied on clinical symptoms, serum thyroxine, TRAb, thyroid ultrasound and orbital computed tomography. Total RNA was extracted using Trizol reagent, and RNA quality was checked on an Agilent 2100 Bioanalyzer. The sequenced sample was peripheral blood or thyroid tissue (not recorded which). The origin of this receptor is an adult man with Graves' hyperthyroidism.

The CDR3 corresponds to CATSRGQGDQPQHF. The DNA sequence is TGTGCCACCAGCAGAGGACAGGGGGATCAGCCCCAGCATTTT. Recombination joined TRBV15 with TRBJ1-5; 9 middle bases align to TRBD1. Relative to germline, V is missing 1 base and J is missing 5 bases, with 0 bases of the junction outside any gene match. The CDR3 contains 14 residues, cysteine and phenylalanine counted. CDR3 DNA only is kept here, 42 bases in frame from base 1. From a lookup of the germline V gene (reference sequence), CDR1 and CDR2 are LNHNV and YYDKDF.